Below are 3 T cell receptor beta chains sequenced from a single sample in a study of blood T cell repertoires in COVID-19. Clones were sequenced by immunoSEQ multiplex PCR, and TCRdb holds only the in-frame ones, with some missing. The sample yields over 200,000 clones, about 91% seen once. The specimen sequenced was peripheral blood. The receptors come from a person aged 18 to 29 with COVID-19, enrolled during active disease.

The chain links TRBV5-4 to TRBJ1-1; D is possibly TRBD1 (5 bases). Trimming removed 3 bases from V and 3 bases from J, with 12 bases in between. Germline V CDR1 and CDR2: SGHNT, YYREEE (reference sequence). CDR3 length equals 14 residues. The CDR3 loop is CASSYGRVDTEAFF. The CDR3 bases are TGTGCCAGCAGCTACGGCAGGGTGGACACTGAAGCTTTCTTT. Supplemented by reference TRBV5-4 and TRBJ1-1, the full variable domain reads ETGVTQSPTHLIKTRGQQVTLRCSSQSGHNTVSWYQQALGQGPQFIFQYYREEENGRGNFPPRFSGLQFPNYSSELNVNALELDDSALYLCASSYGRVDTEAFFGQGTRLTVV.

This chain connects TRBV7-9 to TRBJ1-4; a weak D match, TRBD1 (6 bases). The CDR3 totals 13 residues. The germline gives CDR1 SEHNR, CDR2 FQNEAQ (reference sequence). V was pared by 8 bases and J by 7 bases, with 14 bases between. The CDR3 loop reads CASHPGTTEKLFF. CDR3 coding DNA: TGTGCCAGCCACCCCGGGACAACTGAAAAACTGTTTTTT.

V and J are TRBV19 and TRBJ2-3; tentatively, D is TRBD2 (6 bases). V lost 5 bases and J lost 5, with 17 bases in between. This CDR3 is 15 amino acids long. Germline loops: CDR1 LNHDA, CDR2 SQIVND (reference sequence). The CDR3 DNA reads as TGTGCCAGTAGTTGGACTATCCGCCCGGGAGATACGCAGTATTTT. Amino acid sequence: CASSWTIRPGDTQYF.